These 29 T cell receptor beta chains were sequenced from one sample in a study of cytomegalovirus exposure and HLA in healthy donors. The PCR had 60 Vbeta and 13 Jbeta primers. Profiled with immunoSEQ multiplex PCR; TCRdb holds only in-frame clones, not every one. The data show about 120,000 clones, with 81% seen just once and 3% to 5% held by the top ten. Sequenced: PBMCs. The receptors here all came from a woman aged 30 to 39 in good health and CMV-seronegative.

The chain has TRBV5-8 and TRBJ1-4, with unresolved D. CDR3 length: 14 residues. CDR1 and CDR2 from the germline V gene are SGHTS and YDEGEE. The V end lost 2 bases, the J end lost 3 bases, and 8 bases lay between the germline ends. CDR3 loop: CASSFGVANEKLFF. The CDR3, as DNA: TGTGCCAGCAGCTTCGGAGTCGCTAATGAAAAACTGTTTTTT.

This clone has only one observation. V gene TRBV6-6 combines with J gene TRBJ2-1; TRBD2 agrees at 10 bases. Germline trimming cut 5 bases from V and 6 bases from J; bases unmatched to any gene: 7. CDR1 is MNHNY, CDR2 SVGAGI, per germline (reference sequence). CDR3 length: 15 residues. Here the CDR3 DNA reads TGTGCCAGCAGTACTTTAGCGGGAGGCCCCAATGAGCAGTTCTTC. Translation: CASSTLAGGPNEQFF.

V and J are TRBV18 and TRBJ2-3, with 10 bases lining up with TRBD2. CDR3 length equals 16 residues. Germline CDR1 and CDR2: KGHSH and LQKENI. V gave up 3 bases and J gave up 6 bases; unmatched junction bases: 9. The CDR3 DNA reads TGTGCCAGCTCACCGACCCCGGGACTAGCGCGTGATACGCAGTATTTT. Its protein is CASSPTPGLARDTQYF.

This sequence joins TRBV18 and TRBJ1-1; 10 nucleotides align to TRBD1. CDR1 KGHSH and CDR2 LQKENI come from the germline V gene. This CDR3 has 19 amino acids. Unmatched junction bases numbered 18, after V lost 3 bases and J lost 5 bases. The CDR3 loop reads CASSPRAWGPTGGFTEAFF. CDR3 nucleotide sequence: TGTGCCAGCTCACCTAGGGCCTGGGGTCCGACAGGGGGCTTTACTGAAGCTTTCTTT. Full variable domain (missing parts from reference TRBV18 and TRBJ1-1): NAGVMQNPRHLVRRRGQEARLRCSPMKGHSHVYWYRQLPEEGLKFMVYLQKENIIDESGMPKERFSAEFPKEGPSILRIQQVVRGDSAAYFCASSPRAWGPTGGFTEAFFGQGTRLTVV.

This clone was detected a few times. The chain links TRBV5-1 to TRBJ2-7; possibly TRBD2 for D (6 bases). Per the germline V gene, CDR1 is SGHRS and CDR2 is YFSETQ. This CDR3 is built from 19 residues. V lost 4 bases, J lost 7 bases, and 33 bases lay in between. The CDR3 nucleotides are TGCGCCAGCAGCAGATCTCGAGTCGGGGGAGCCCCCTCGGATATGGAGCAGTACTTC. Its protein is CASSRSRVGGAPSDMEQYF.

The rearrangement uses TRBV7-9 and TRBJ2-1, with D possibly TRBD2 on 5 matching bases. The ends were cut back, 3 bases at V and 0 bases at J, with 18 bases in the middle. The CDR3 loop spans 18 amino acids. Germline CDR1 and CDR2: SEHNR and FQNEAQ (reference sequence). Here the CDR3 reads CASSFPGLAGSSYNEQFF. The CDR3 nucleotides read TGTGCCAGCAGCTTCCCGGGGTTGGCTGGGAGCTCCTACAATGAGCAGTTCTTC.

V is TRBV5-4 and J is TRBJ2-7; 7 bases agree with TRBD1. With 3 bases clipped from V and 2 bases from J, the junction kept 8 bases outside the gene matches. The CDR3 extends over 15 amino acids. Germline CDR1 SGHNT, CDR2 YYREEE (reference sequence). As DNA, the CDR3 is TGTGCCAGCAGCTCGGGAAGGGACAGACCCTACGAGCAGTACTTC. Protein sequence: CASSSGRDRPYEQYF.

This rearrangement joins TRBV5-1 to TRBJ2-2; 8 bases are a match to TRBD1. Germline loops: CDR1 SGHRS, CDR2 YFSETQ. The CDR3 is 16 residues long. J was trimmed by 6 bases and V by 0 bases; bases with no gene match: 7. DNA for the CDR3: TGCGCCAGCAGCTTGGAAGGACAGGGAAACTCCGGGGAGCTGTTTTTT. Residues: CASSLEGQGNSGELFF.

The chain is built from TRBV27 and TRBJ2-6; 13 nucleotides align to TRBD2. The CDR3 has 17 amino acids. After removal of 4 bases from V and 2 bases from J, the junction contained 2 bases not matched to a gene. Looked up from germline, CDR1 is MNHEY and CDR2 is SMNVEV (reference sequence). The chain's CDR3 is CASSWTSGRAGANVLTF. In DNA form, the CDR3 reads TGTGCCAGCAGTTGGACTAGCGGGAGAGCTGGGGCCAACGTCCTGACTTTC.

The genes are TRBV19 and TRBJ2-7; TRBD2 aligns across 10 bases. V trimming: 5 bases; J trimming: 5 bases; junction bases outside the gene matches: 6. The germline gives CDR1 LNHDA, CDR2 SQIVND (reference sequence). This CDR3 is built from 14 residues. In nucleotides, the CDR3 is TGTGCCAGTAGTTCTGGGACTAGCGCCCACGAGCAGTACTTC. Its translation is CASSSGTSAHEQYF.

The chain links TRBV25-1 to TRBJ2-5, with 8 bases fitting TRBD2. TRBJ2-7 explains the end of the DNA better; the J call may be wrong. Germline CDR1 and CDR2: MGHDK and SYGVNS. This CDR3 has 14 amino acids. The CDR3 reads CASSASGSSYEQYF. In DNA form, the CDR3 reads TGTGCCAGCAGTGCCAGCGGGAGTTCCTACGAGCAGTACTTC.

In its sample, this clone was seen a few times. The genes are TRBV5-1 and TRBJ2-3; 10 bases agree with TRBD2. This CDR3 contains 15 residues. V lost 4 bases and J lost 5; bases outside the gene matches: 7. Germline-derived CDR1 and CDR2 are SGHRS and YFSETQ. CDR3 sequence: CASSGGLASGDTQYF. DNA for the CDR3: TGCGCCAGCAGCGGGGGACTAGCGTCTGGAGATACGCAGTATTTT.

This clone has just a few counts. The chain joins TRBV9 to TRBJ2-1; 7 bases are shared with TRBD2. Germline loops: CDR1 SGDLS, CDR2 YYNGEE. The CDR3 covers 15 residues. Germline trimming cut 4 bases from V and 2 bases from J; bases unmatched to any gene: 6. The CDR3 loop reads CASSILADAYNEQFF. The DNA of the CDR3 is TGTGCCAGCAGCATTCTAGCGGATGCCTACAATGAGCAGTTCTTC.

For this clone: Distinct nucleotide sequences in the sample also encode this CDR3. The chain is built from TRBV19 and TRBJ2-7; D is unclear. Trimming removed 4 bases from V and 3 bases from J, with 4 bases in between. This CDR3 region has 11 residues. CDR1 and CDR2 from the germline V gene are LNHDA and SQIVND (reference sequence). The CDR3 nucleotides read TGTGCCAGTAGTACAGGCTACGAGCAGTACTTC. Encoded protein: CASSTGYEQYF.

V usage is TRBV10-2 and J usage is TRBJ2-5, with D possibly being TRBD2 (5 bases). V was shortened by 7 bases and J by 1 base, with 16 bases between the two germline ends. The germline V gene encodes CDR1 WSHSY and CDR2 SAAADI. The CDR3 extends over 15 amino acids. CDR3 coding DNA: TGCGCCAGCACCCCCCGTGGACGGGGCCAAGAGACCCAGTACTTC. Amino acids: CASTPRGRGQETQYF.

The chain has TRBV4-1 and TRBJ2-7; weak D call: TRBD1 (5 bases). The germline CDR1 and CDR2 sequences are MGHRA and YSYEKL. Trimming left V 1 base short and J 0 bases short, with 7 bases between. This CDR3 is built from 14 residues. CDR3 protein: CASSQADSSYEQYF. The CDR3 DNA follows: TGCGCCAGCAGCCAAGCAGACAGCTCCTACGAGCAGTACTTC.

The CDR3 DNA reads TGCGCCAGCAGCCAATTATCCAGGGTGGGACTAGCGGAGGTCCCGGATACGCAGTATTTT. This encodes CASSQLSRVGLAEVPDTQYF. The V call is TRBV4-3, the J call TRBJ2-3; 11 bases match TRBD2. From germline, CDR1 is LGHNA and CDR2 YSLEER. V gave up 2 bases and J gave up 6 bases; unmatched junction bases: 19. The CDR3 loop spans 20 amino acids.

As regards this clone: The junction departs from the called germline gene at one end, perhaps through a read error. This chain links TRBV11-3 with TRBJ2-5; 10 positions agree with TRBD2. This CDR3 has 16 residues. Germline lookup yields CDR1 SGHNT and CDR2 YENEEA. CDR3 in amino acids: CASSLGTSGNQEIQYF. CDR3 sequence (DNA): TGTGCCAGCAGCTTAGGGACTAGCGGAAACCAAGAGATCCAGTACTTC.

The table lists this clone with a few counts. The chain is built from TRBV6-1 and TRBJ1-5, with D possibly matching TRBD1 (6 bases). The V end was cut by 5 bases, the J end by 1 base, with 12 bases between. The V gene's germline CDR1 is MNHNS and CDR2 SASEGT. CDR3 length: 15 residues. CDR3 in amino acids: CASSLNRASNQPQHF. Here the CDR3 DNA reads TGTGCCAGCAGTCTGAACAGGGCGAGCAATCAGCCCCAGCATTTT.

This clone appeared a few times. The chain couples TRBV6-5 to TRBJ2-7, with 9 bases that match TRBD1. Germline V lookup: CDR1 MNHEY, CDR2 SVGAGI. After removal of 10 bases from V and 5 bases from J, the junction contained 3 bases not matched to a gene. The CDR3 has 11 amino acids. In DNA form, the CDR3 reads TGTGCCACAACAGGGGGCCACGAGCAGTACTTC. Residues: CATTGGHEQYF.

Here the CDR3 reads CASSPGRADGYTF. Written as DNA, the CDR3 is TGTGCCAGCAGCCCGGGAAGGGCTGATGGCTACACCTTC. This chain joins TRBV6-6 and TRBJ1-2; D remains unclear. This CDR3 has 13 amino acids. Germline-derived CDR1 and CDR2 are MNHNY and SVGAGI (reference sequence). Trimming stripped 6 bases from V and 6 bases from J, with 14 bases between.

The chain couples TRBV7-2 to TRBJ1-2; D may be TRBD1 (5 bases). The germline V gene encodes CDR1 SGHTA and CDR2 FQGNSA. Trimming pared 5 bases from V and 6 bases from J, leaving 10 bases between. The CDR3 totals 12 residues. The CDR3 DNA follows: TGTGCCAGCAGCCGGGGGGGGGATGGCTACACCTTC. It translates to CASSRGGDGYTF.

This chain connects TRBV28 to TRBJ2-1; no firm D call. Per the germline V gene, CDR1 is MDHEN and CDR2 is SYDVKM. V was clipped by 2 bases and J by 4 bases, with 3 bases between them. The CDR3 runs 12 residues. The CDR3 DNA reads TGTGCCAGCAGTTTACCTTACAATGAGCAGTTCTTC. Protein: CASSLPYNEQFF.

The V call is TRBV7-2, the J call TRBJ1-5; 9 nucleotides agree with TRBD1. CDR3 length: 16 residues. CDR1 is SGHTA, CDR2 FQGNSA, per germline. V lost 5 bases to trimming and J lost 2 bases; unmatched junction nucleotides: 7. CDR3 in amino acids: CASSAGQGFGNQPQHF. The CDR3 DNA follows: TGTGCCAGCAGCGCAGGACAGGGGTTCGGCAATCAGCCCCAGCATTTT.

This chain connects TRBV5-6 to TRBJ2-3, with 7 bases identical to TRBD2. The CDR3 is 16 amino acids. The germline CDR1 and CDR2 sequences are SGHDT and YYEEEE. J gave up 3 bases and V 0 bases, and 7 bases lay outside the gene matches. CDR3 DNA: TGTGCCAGCAGCTTGGATTGGCGGGAGAGGACAGATACGCAGTATTTT. Translating it yields CASSLDWRERTDTQYF.

This chain uses TRBV28 with TRBJ2-5, with D perhaps TRBD1 (5 bases). Germline V gene lookup returns CDR1 MDHEN and CDR2 SYDVKM. Trimming stripped 7 bases from V and 0 bases from J, with 12 bases between. The CDR3 is made up of 14 amino acids. Here the CDR3 DNA reads TGTGCCAGCATCGACAGAGCCTACCAAGAGACCCAGTACTTC. Its translation is CASIDRAYQETQYF.

The chain carries TRBV10-3 and TRBJ2-5; TRBD2 aligns across 9 bases. With V trimmed by 3 bases and J by 9 bases, 8 bases remained unmatched. There are 14 residues in the CDR3. Germline V CDR1 and CDR2: ENHRY, SYGVKD. This chain's CDR3 is CAISEGSGREPQYF. Written as DNA, the CDR3 is TGTGCCATCAGTGAAGGTAGCGGGAGAGAACCCCAGTACTTC.

V usage is TRBV27 and J usage is TRBJ1-2, with TRBD1 identical over 7 bases. The length of the CDR3 is 14 residues. V dropped 2 bases and J dropped 2; count of bases not matched to a gene: 2. CDR1 and CDR2 (germline): MNHEY, SMNVEV (reference sequence). The CDR3 DNA reads as TGTGCCAGCAGTTTAAGGGGGCCCAACTATGGCTACACCTTC. Residues: CASSLRGPNYGYTF.

The chain joins TRBV28 to TRBJ2-3; 7 bases are a match to TRBD1. Germline V gives CDR1 MDHEN, CDR2 SYDVKM. CDR3 length: 14 amino acids. V lost 3 bases to trimming and J lost 5 bases; unmatched junction nucleotides: 5. CDR3 protein: CASSFDREVDTQYF. In nucleotides, the CDR3 is TGTGCCAGCAGTTTTGACAGGGAAGTAGATACGCAGTATTTT.